Listed below are T cell receptor beta chains from one sample, sequenced in a study of OX40 agonist ivuxolimab in advanced cancers. Data came from immunoSEQ multiplex PCR; TCRdb stores just in-frame clones and leaves some out. Here the sample spans tens of thousands of clones, roughly nine tenths being singletons. The sample was CD4+ or CD8+ T cells sorted from blood, taken in a trial of the OX40 agonist ivuxolimab. The receptors stem from an adult with an advanced solid tumor such as melanoma, head and neck, liver or kidney cancer. Both conserved end residues are part of each CDR3. A D gene is named only where the DNA matches it firmly. Clone size is given for some rows only: seen once, a few or many times, or a class if the clone is expanded.

d_call: TRBD2; j_call: TRBJ2-1; v_call: TRBV19; clone_size: NA; cdr3_aa: CASSSPPGLAGNEQFF; cdr3_nt: TGTGCCAGTAGTTCCCCTCCGGGACTAGCGGGTAATGAGCAGTTCTTC
d_call: NA; j_call: TRBJ1-1; v_call: TRBV18; clone_size: NA; cdr3_aa: CASSPSVQGALNTEAFF; cdr3_nt: TGTGCCAGCTCACCTTCCGTACAGGGAGCCCTGAACACTGAAGCTTTCTTT
d_call: NA; j_call: TRBJ2-5; v_call: TRBV2; clone_size: NA; cdr3_aa: CASSERLAGYQETQYF; cdr3_nt: TGTGCCAGCAGTGAACGGTTGGCAGGGTACCAAGAGACCCAGTACTTC
d_call: TRBD2; j_call: TRBJ2-3; v_call: TRBV7-7; clone_size: NA; cdr3_aa: CASSPGGRDTQYF; cdr3_nt: TGTGCTAGCAGCCCGGGGGGGAGAGATACGCAGTATTTT
d_call: NA; j_call: TRBJ1-1; v_call: TRBV19; clone_size: NA; cdr3_aa: CASIGVVNTEAFF; cdr3_nt: TGTGCCAGTATAGGGGTTGTGAACACTGAAGCTTTCTTT
d_call: TRBD2; j_call: TRBJ2-7; v_call: TRBV4-1; clone_size: NA; cdr3_aa: CASSQDGSGGDEQYF; cdr3_nt: TGCGCCAGCAGCCAAGATGGTAGCGGGGGGGACGAGCAGTACTTC
d_call: TRBD1; j_call: TRBJ2-7; v_call: TRBV5-4; clone_size: once; cdr3_aa: CASSIRGTGSSYEQYF; cdr3_nt: TGTGCCAGCAGCATTCGGGGGACAGGGAGCTCCTACGAGCAGTACTTC
d_call: NA; j_call: TRBJ1-3; v_call: TRBV10-3; clone_size: NA; cdr3_aa: CAIRDNSGNTIYF; cdr3_nt: TGTGCCATCAGGGACAACTCTGGAAACACCATATATTTT
d_call: NA; j_call: TRBJ2-5; v_call: TRBV5-4; clone_size: NA; cdr3_aa: CASSERTVMRRETQYF; cdr3_nt: TGTGCCAGCAGCGAGCGGACAGTCATGCGTAGGGAGACCCAGTACTTC
d_call: TRBD2; j_call: TRBJ2-2; v_call: TRBV10-2; clone_size: NA; cdr3_aa: CASSEVAGGSGELFF; cdr3_nt: TGCGCCAGCAGTGAAGTAGCGGGAGGCTCCGGGGAGCTGTTTTTT
d_call: TRBD1; j_call: TRBJ2-7; v_call: TRBV30; clone_size: NA; cdr3_aa: CAWSRDSSYEQYF; cdr3_nt: TGTGCCTGGAGCCGGGACAGCTCCTACGAGCAGTACTTC
d_call: TRBD1; j_call: TRBJ1-1; v_call: TRBV5-4; clone_size: NA; cdr3_aa: CASSFAGQGAWGTEAFF; cdr3_nt: TGTGCCAGCAGCTTTGCAGGACAGGGGGCTTGGGGCACTGAAGCTTTCTTT
d_call: NA; j_call: TRBJ2-7; v_call: TRBV5-4; clone_size: NA; cdr3_aa: CASSFWGAPGEQYF; cdr3_nt: TGTGCCAGCAGCTTCTGGGGGGCGCCGGGCGAGCAGTACTTC
d_call: TRBD2; j_call: TRBJ2-7; v_call: TRBV7-9; clone_size: NA; cdr3_aa: CASSPWTSGRYEQYF; cdr3_nt: TGTGCCAGCAGCCCGTGGACTAGCGGGAGGTACGAGCAGTACTTC
d_call: TRBD1; j_call: TRBJ1-2; v_call: TRBV2; clone_size: NA; cdr3_aa: CASSKGGGLLNYGYTF; cdr3_nt: TGTGCCAGCAGCAAGGGAGGGGGCCTTCTAAACTATGGCTACACCTTC
d_call: NA; j_call: TRBJ1-5; v_call: TRBV2; clone_size: NA; cdr3_aa: CASSLTGTNQPQHF; cdr3_nt: TGTGCCAGCAGTCTGACAGGTACCAATCAGCCCCAGCATTTT
d_call: NA; j_call: TRBJ1-2; v_call: TRBV7-9; clone_size: NA; cdr3_aa: CASSLANPLNGYTF; cdr3_nt: TGTGCCAGCAGCTTAGCGAACCCGCTTAATGGCTACACCTTC
d_call: TRBD2; j_call: TRBJ2-7; v_call: TRBV27; clone_size: NA; cdr3_aa: CASTSTSGGAWNF; cdr3_nt: TGTGCCAGCACCTCTACTAGCGGGGGGGCATGGAACTTC
d_call: TRBD1; j_call: TRBJ2-3; v_call: TRBV5-1; clone_size: NA; cdr3_aa: CASSLVGGQGADTQYF; cdr3_nt: TGCGCCAGCAGCTTGGTGGGGGGACAGGGTGCCGATACGCAGTATTTT
d_call: NA; j_call: TRBJ2-7; v_call: TRBV2; clone_size: NA; cdr3_aa: CASSAGELYEQYF; cdr3_nt: TGTGCCAGCAGTGCAGGAGAGCTCTACGAGCAGTACTTC
d_call: TRBD1; j_call: TRBJ1-2; v_call: TRBV5-1; clone_size: NA; cdr3_aa: CASSLALDRANYGYTF; cdr3_nt: TGCGCCAGCAGCTTGGCTCTCGACAGGGCTAACTATGGCTACACCTTC
d_call: TRBD1; j_call: TRBJ1-4; v_call: TRBV28; clone_size: NA; cdr3_aa: CASITGGANEKLFF; cdr3_nt: TGTGCCAGCATCACAGGGGGCGCAAATGAAAAACTGTTTTTT
d_call: TRBD2; j_call: TRBJ2-3; v_call: TRBV28; clone_size: NA; cdr3_aa: CASISGALIDTQYF; cdr3_nt: TGTGCCAGCATCAGCGGGGCCCTGATTGATACGCAGTATTTT
d_call: NA; j_call: TRBJ1-2; v_call: TRBV4-2; clone_size: few; cdr3_aa: CASSQDRGGDYGYTF; cdr3_nt: TGTGCCAGCAGCCAAGATCGTGGGGGAGACTATGGCTACACCTTC
d_call: NA; j_call: TRBJ1-3; v_call: TRBV9; clone_size: NA; cdr3_aa: CASSVAIGEPSGNTIYF; cdr3_nt: TGTGCCAGCAGCGTAGCTATCGGGGAACCCTCTGGAAACACCATATATTTT
d_call: NA; j_call: TRBJ1-5; v_call: TRBV28; clone_size: NA; cdr3_aa: CASSPRGVSNQPQHF; cdr3_nt: TGTGCCAGCAGTCCCCGGGGGGTGAGCAATCAGCCCCAGCATTTT
d_call: TRBD1; j_call: TRBJ2-7; v_call: TRBV2; clone_size: NA; cdr3_aa: CASTPQGIRYEQYF; cdr3_nt: TGTGCCAGCACGCCACAGGGGATAAGGTACGAGCAGTACTTC
d_call: NA; j_call: TRBJ2-2; v_call: TRBV18; clone_size: once; cdr3_aa: CASSPKEIYGELFF; cdr3_nt: TGTGCCAGCTCACCAAAGGAAATTTATGGGGAGCTGTTTTTT
d_call: TRBD2; j_call: TRBJ2-5; v_call: TRBV9; clone_size: NA; cdr3_aa: CASSVALGPGGETQYF; cdr3_nt: TGTGCCAGCAGCGTAGCCTTAGGGCCCGGGGGGGAGACCCAGTACTTC
d_call: NA; j_call: TRBJ2-5; v_call: TRBV19; clone_size: once; cdr3_aa: CASSSSRAGGGETQYF; cdr3_nt: TGTGCCAGTAGCTCCTCCAGGGCAGGAGGTGGGGAGACCCAGTACTTC
d_call: NA; j_call: TRBJ1-1; v_call: TRBV11-2; clone_size: few; cdr3_aa: CASSFRTDTEAFF; cdr3_nt: TGTGCCAGCAGCTTCCGAACAGACACTGAAGCTTTCTTT
d_call: NA; j_call: TRBJ2-4; v_call: TRBV4-1; clone_size: NA; cdr3_aa: CASSLLFLAKNIQYF; cdr3_nt: TGCGCCAGCAGCCTATTGTTTTTAGCCAAAAACATTCAGTACTTC
d_call: NA; j_call: TRBJ1-1; v_call: TRBV5-1; clone_size: NA; cdr3_aa: CASSLVTDLNTEAFF; cdr3_nt: TGCGCCAGCAGCTTGGTTACTGATCTGAACACTGAAGCTTTCTTT
d_call: NA; j_call: TRBJ1-3; v_call: TRBV2; clone_size: once; cdr3_aa: CASSGDGRVGNTIYF; cdr3_nt: TGTGCCAGCAGCGGGGACGGGAGGGTCGGAAACACCATATATTTT
d_call: TRBD1; j_call: TRBJ1-2; v_call: TRBV11-3; clone_size: NA; cdr3_aa: CASSLEPGGTYGYTF; cdr3_nt: TGTGCCAGCAGCTTAGAACCAGGGGGGACCTATGGCTACACCTTC
d_call: NA; j_call: TRBJ1-1; v_call: TRBV19; clone_size: NA; cdr3_aa: CASSIRQGRGNTEAFF; cdr3_nt: TGTGCCAGTAGTATCCGGCAGGGGAGAGGGAACACTGAAGCTTTCTTT
d_call: TRBD2; j_call: TRBJ2-3; v_call: TRBV7-2; clone_size: NA; cdr3_aa: CASRVTSGRAIDTQYF; cdr3_nt: TGTGCCAGCAGAGTTACTAGCGGGAGGGCCATAGATACGCAGTATTTT
d_call: TRBD2; j_call: TRBJ2-7; v_call: TRBV29-1; clone_size: NA; cdr3_aa: CSPLGTSGIAGIHEQYF; cdr3_nt: TGCAGCCCCCTCGGGACTAGCGGGATTGCGGGGATCCACGAGCAGTACTTC
d_call: NA; j_call: TRBJ2-7; v_call: TRBV19; clone_size: NA; cdr3_aa: CASSIKTRSYEQYF; cdr3_nt: TGTGCCAGTAGTATAAAGACACGATCCTACGAGCAGTACTTC
d_call: NA; j_call: TRBJ1-2; v_call: TRBV12-5; clone_size: NA; cdr3_aa: CASGSGTRWGYTF; cdr3_nt: TGTGCTAGTGGATCCGGGACACGGTGGGGCTACACCTTC
d_call: TRBD1; j_call: TRBJ1-6; v_call: TRBV25-1; clone_size: NA; cdr3_aa: CASSEFAGTVLHF; cdr3_nt: TGTGCCAGCAGTGAATTTGCGGGGACAGTACTCCACTTT
d_call: NA; j_call: TRBJ1-4; v_call: TRBV19; clone_size: NA; cdr3_aa: CATRVGEKLFF; cdr3_nt: TGTGCCACCCGGGTAGGGGAAAAACTGTTTTTT
d_call: NA; j_call: TRBJ2-2; v_call: TRBV6-4; clone_size: NA; cdr3_aa: CASSSMGGAGELFF; cdr3_nt: TGTGCCAGCAGCAGCATGGGCGGGGCCGGGGAGCTGTTTTTT
d_call: NA; j_call: TRBJ2-1; v_call: TRBV9; clone_size: NA; cdr3_aa: CASSTDPSRGSEQFF; cdr3_nt: TGTGCCAGCAGCACCGATCCTTCTCGGGGTAGTGAGCAGTTCTTC